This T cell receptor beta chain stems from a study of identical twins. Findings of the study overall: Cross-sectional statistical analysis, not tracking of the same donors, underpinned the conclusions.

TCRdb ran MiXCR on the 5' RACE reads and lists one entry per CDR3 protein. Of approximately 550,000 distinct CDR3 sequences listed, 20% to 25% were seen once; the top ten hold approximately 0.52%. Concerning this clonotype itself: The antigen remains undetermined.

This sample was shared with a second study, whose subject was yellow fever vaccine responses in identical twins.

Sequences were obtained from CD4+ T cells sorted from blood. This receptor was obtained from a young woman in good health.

The CDR3 nucleotides are TGTGCCAGTACCAGGGAAGGGTACACTGAAGCTTTCTTT. As protein: CASTREGYTEAFF. The rearrangement links TRBV19 to TRBJ1-1; the D gene is possibly TRBD1 (5 bases). Germline-derived CDR1 and CDR2 are LNHDA and SQIVND (reference sequence). Trimming stripped 7 bases from V and 3 bases from J, with 12 bases between. The CDR3 spans 13 residues.